Sequencing of this T cell receptor beta chain was carried out in a study of blood T cell repertoires in COVID-19. Study summary: The United States, Italy and Spain were the sources of the acute and convalescent COVID-19 samples.

Here immunoSEQ multiplex PCR was the method, and the copy in TCRdb shows in-frame clones only, minus some. The repertoire holds about 74,000 clones, with approximately 91% as singletons. Germline V lookup: CDR1 MGHDK, CDR2 SYGVNS. This CDR3 comprises 14 residues. Germline trimming cut 8 bases from V and 8 bases from J; bases unmatched to any gene: 11. Sequencing was performed on peripheral blood. The chain joins TRBV25-1 to TRBJ2-2; 7 bases align to TRBD2. The TCR sequence derives from a man between 65 and 80 years old with active or convalescent COVID-19. CDR3 sequence (DNA): TGTGCCAGCGGACGAGCGGGAACTAGTGGGGAGCTGTTTTTT. It specifies CASGRAGTSGELFF.